Given below is one T cell receptor (beta chain) in context. Using immunoSEQ multiplex PCR, the repertoire was profiled, and TCRdb retains in-frame clones only, with some absent. The data contain around 13,000 clones, roughly 89% of them singletons. The data derive from a study of blood T cell dynamics during melanoma immunotherapy. Time point noted: week 3, after first cycle of checkpoint inhibitor. Prior systemic cancer therapy, immunosuppressant use and other active malignancies excluded patients. The germline V gene has CDR1 WNHNN and CDR2 SYGVQD (reference sequence). The CDR3 sequence is 17 residues long. V was pared by 6 bases and J by 0 bases, with 4 bases of the junction left unmatched.

This clonotype was obtained from a human donor with melanoma. The sequenced sample was effector memory CD8+ T cells from blood, obtained from a patient treated with checkpoint blockade. J is TRBJ2-1 and V is TRBV10-1; 14 bases map to TRBD2. CDR3 nucleotide sequence: TGCGCCAGCAGCGGGGGGACTAGCGGGAGCTCCTACAATGAGCAGTTCTTC. Translated: CASSGGTSGSSYNEQFF.